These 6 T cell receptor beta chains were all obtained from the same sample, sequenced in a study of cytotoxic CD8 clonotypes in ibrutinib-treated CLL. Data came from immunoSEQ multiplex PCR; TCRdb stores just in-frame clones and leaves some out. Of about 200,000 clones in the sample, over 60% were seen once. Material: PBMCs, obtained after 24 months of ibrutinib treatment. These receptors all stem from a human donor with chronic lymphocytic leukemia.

The CDR3 DNA is TGTGCCAGCAGTTACTGGAGGGGCCTATCCTACGAGCAGTACTTC. Its protein is CASSYWRGLSYEQYF. V gene TRBV6-6 combines with J gene TRBJ2-7; D may be TRBD2 (6 bases). The CDR3 has 15 residues. Per the germline V gene, CDR1 is MNHNY and CDR2 is SVGAGI (reference sequence). Trimming cost V 1 base and J 1 base, with 11 bases left between them.

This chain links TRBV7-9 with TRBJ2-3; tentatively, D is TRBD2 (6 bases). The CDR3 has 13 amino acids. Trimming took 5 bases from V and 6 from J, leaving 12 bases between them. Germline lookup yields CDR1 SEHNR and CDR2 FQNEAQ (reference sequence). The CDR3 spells CASSPTRKDTQYF. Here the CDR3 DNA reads TGTGCCAGCAGCCCGACTAGAAAGGATACGCAGTATTTT.

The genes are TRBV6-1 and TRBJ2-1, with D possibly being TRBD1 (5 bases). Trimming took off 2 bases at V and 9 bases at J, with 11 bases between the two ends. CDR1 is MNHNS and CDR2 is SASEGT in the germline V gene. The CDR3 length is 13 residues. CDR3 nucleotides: TGTGCCAGCAGTGAATTTCAGGGCCCTGAGCAGTTCTTC. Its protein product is CASSEFQGPEQFF.

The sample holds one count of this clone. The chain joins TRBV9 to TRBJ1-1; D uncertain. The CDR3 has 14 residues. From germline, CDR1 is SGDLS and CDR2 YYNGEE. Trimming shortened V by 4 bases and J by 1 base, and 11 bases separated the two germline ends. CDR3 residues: CASSPLVQNTEAFF. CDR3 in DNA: TGTGCCAGCAGCCCACTGGTGCAGAACACTGAAGCTTTCTTT.

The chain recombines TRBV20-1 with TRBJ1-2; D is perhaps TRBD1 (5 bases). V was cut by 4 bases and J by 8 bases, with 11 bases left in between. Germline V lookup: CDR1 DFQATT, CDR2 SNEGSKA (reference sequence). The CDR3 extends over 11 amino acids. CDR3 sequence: CSAILGEGYTF. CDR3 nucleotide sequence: TGCAGTGCTATTTTAGGGGAAGGCTACACCTTC.

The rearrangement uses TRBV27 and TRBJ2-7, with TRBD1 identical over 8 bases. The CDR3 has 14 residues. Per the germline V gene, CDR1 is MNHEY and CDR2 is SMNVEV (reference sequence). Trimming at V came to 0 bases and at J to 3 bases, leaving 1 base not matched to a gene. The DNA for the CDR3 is TGTGCCAGCAGTTTATCGGACAGGGTCTACGAGCAGTACTTC. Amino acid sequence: CASSLSDRVYEQYF.